The 10 T cell receptor beta chains listed next were all sequenced from one sample in a study of CD8+ T cells in alopecia areata. RNA was isolated and reverse transcribed to cDNA, the sequencing template. Sequencing used immunoSEQ multiplex PCR; TCRdb keeps in-frame clones, though not all of them. Captured here are roughly 110,000 clones, none seen once; the top ten comprise roughly 21%. The material sequenced was lesional skin. The receptors come from a C3H/HeJ mouse with alopecia areata. Mouse MHC haplotype: H2-k.

This clone was picked up many times. Gene names denote mouse genes. Coverage ceases 4 residues before the CDR3 finishes, and the germline J gene fills in the end. Other DNA sequences of this sample code for an identical CDR3. The V call is TRBV13-3, the J call TRBJ2-3, with TRBD1 matching 9 bases. V gave up 2 bases and J gave up 1 base; unmatched junction bases: 5. Germline CDR1 reads NNHDY; CDR2 reads SYVADS. The CDR3 consists of 16 residues. The covered CDR3 bases are TGTGCCAGCAGTGAAGGACAGGGGAGGGGTGCAGAA. Translating gives CASSEGQGRGAE. The entire CDR3 is CASSEGQGRGAETLYF.

The sample holds a few counts of this clone. Gene labels here are mouse ones. The CDR3 goes on 4 residues after the read ends, and that part is filled in from the germline J gene. The rearrangement links TRBV13-3 to TRBJ1-4; 9 bases are a match to TRBD1. Germline V lookup: CDR1 NNHDY, CDR2 SYVADS. The CDR3 is 16 amino acids. CDR3 DNA, as far as it was read: TGTGCCAGCAGTGATGCATCAGGGACAGGGATCGAA. As protein: CASSDASGTGIE. The whole CDR3 is CASSDASGTGIERLFF.

As for this clone: The genes and germline here are from mouse. The read gets to within 4 residues of the CDR3 end, and the germline J gene fills in the rest. This sequence joins TRBV13-1 and TRBJ2-7; D possibly corresponds to TRBD1 (6 bases). Trimming pared 4 bases from V and 3 bases from J, leaving 11 bases between. The CDR3 runs to 13 residues. The germline gives CDR1 NSHNY, CDR2 SYGAGN. Incomplete CDR3 DNA: TGTGCCAGCAGTTGGGACAAAAACTAT. This gives the protein CASSWDKNY. In full, the CDR3 reads CASSWDKNYEQYF.

The sample holds a few counts of this clone. Gene names are mouse gene names. The read halts 4 residues ahead of the CDR3 end, with the missing end drawn from the germline J gene. The rearrangement uses TRBV19 and TRBJ2-1; D is perhaps TRBD2 (7 bases). Germline values: CDR1 FNHDT, CDR2 SITEND (reference sequence). The CDR3 runs to 14 residues. Trimming removed 1 base at V and 5 bases at J, with 10 bases between. CDR3: CASSIRGANAEQFF. The DNA read from the CDR3 is TGTGCCAGCAGTATAAGGGGGGCGAATGCT.

Notes on this clone: The protein in this entry is translated from the DNA; at residue 10 it differs from the protein listed in TCRdb. All gene names here are mouse names. The CDR3 end lies 3 residues beyond the end of the read and is filled in from the germline J gene. This sequence joins TRBV1 and TRBJ1-3; possibly TRBD1 for D (5 bases). The CDR3 consists of 13 residues. Per the germline V gene, CDR1 is NSQYPW and CDR2 is LRSPGD (reference sequence). The germline V and J ends were trimmed by 6 bases and 3 bases, with 9 bases remaining between them. CDR3: CTCRGTGGNTLYF. The sequenced part of the CDR3 DNA is TGCACCTGCAGAGGGACTGGTGGAAATACG. Variable domain in full (rest from reference TRBV1 and TRBJ1-3): VTLLEQNPRWRLVPRGQAVNLRCILKNSQYPWMSWYQQDLQKQLQWLFTLRSPGDKEVKSLPGADYLATRVTDTELRLQVANMSQGRTLYCTCRGTGGNTLYFGEGSRLIVV.

There are a few counts of this clone. At residue 11, the TCRdb protein departs from the DNA translation, so the protein shown here was derived from the DNA itself. The genes and germline here are from mouse. The read is 3 residues too short to cover the CDR3 end, so that end is filled in from the germline J gene. Other DNA sequences from this sample encode an identical CDR3 as well. The V and J genes are TRBV13-3 and TRBJ1-3; possible D gene TRBD1, 6 bases. Germline V lookup: CDR1 NNHDY, CDR2 SYVADS. There are 14 residues in the CDR3. The V end was cut by 4 bases, the J end by 4 bases, with 12 bases between. This chain's CDR3 is CASSRQGRGNTLYF. The CDR3 bases that were read are TGTGCCAGCAGTCGTCAGGGGAGAGGAAATACG.

This clone was counted only a few times. TCRdb's protein sequence differs at residue 10 from the translated DNA; the protein presented here follows the DNA. Germline and genes: mouse. The read falls 3 residues short of the CDR3 end, and the missing part is taken from the germline J gene. The J gene is TRBJ1-3, the V gene TRBV13-1, with a tentative D call TRBD1 (5 bases). Trimming cost V 1 base and J 6 bases, with 8 bases left between them. CDR1 and CDR2 (germline): NSHNY, SYGAGN. The CDR3 consists of 13 residues. The sequenced CDR3 bases are TGTGCCAGCAGTGATTACAGGTTAAATACG. Translating gives CASSDYRLNT. The whole CDR3 reads CASSDYRLNTLYF.

A note on this clone: Gene names and germline refer to mouse. The CDR3 goes on 4 residues after the read ends, and that part is filled in from the germline J gene. The V gene is TRBV19, the J gene TRBJ2-1, with 7 bases identical to TRBD1. Looked up from germline, CDR1 is FNHDT and CDR2 is SITEND (reference sequence). CDR3 length: 14 residues. V dropped 5 bases and J dropped 1; count of bases not matched to a gene: 3. CDR3 DNA (partial): TGTGCCAGCAGCGTGGGACAGAACTATGCT. Its protein is CASSVGQNYA. The entire CDR3 is CASSVGQNYAEQFF.

Remarks on this clone: Gene names denote mouse genes. The CDR3 is cut off 4 residues early in the read; its end comes from the germline J gene. This chain connects TRBV19 to TRBJ2-5; D perhaps matches TRBD1 (6 bases). CDR3 length: 14 amino acids. Germline CDR1 and CDR2: FNHDT and SITEND (reference sequence). CDR3 DNA, as far as it was read: TGTGCCAGCAGTATCGGCGGGACAAAAGAC. This encodes CASSIGGTKD. The whole CDR3 reads CASSIGGTKDTQYF.

This clone was observed a few times. The gene names here belong to mouse. Read data end 4 residues before the CDR3 end; the end is taken from the germline J gene. The chain recombines TRBV14 with TRBJ1-1; 9 positions match TRBD1. The length of the CDR3 is 16 residues. Germline loops: CDR1 SGHDT, CDR2 FRDEAV. The CDR3 sequence: CASSFPGTGKGTEVFF. The part of the CDR3 DNA that was read is TGTGCCAGCAGTTTCCCTGGGACAGGGAAGGGGACA. Full variable domain (missing parts from reference TRBV14 and TRBJ1-1): EAGVTQSPRYAVLQEGQAVSFWCDPISGHDTLYWYQQPRDQGPQLLVYFRDEAVIDNSQLPSDRFSAVRPKGTNSTLKIQSAKQGDTATYLCASSFPGTGKGTEVFFGKGTRLTVV.